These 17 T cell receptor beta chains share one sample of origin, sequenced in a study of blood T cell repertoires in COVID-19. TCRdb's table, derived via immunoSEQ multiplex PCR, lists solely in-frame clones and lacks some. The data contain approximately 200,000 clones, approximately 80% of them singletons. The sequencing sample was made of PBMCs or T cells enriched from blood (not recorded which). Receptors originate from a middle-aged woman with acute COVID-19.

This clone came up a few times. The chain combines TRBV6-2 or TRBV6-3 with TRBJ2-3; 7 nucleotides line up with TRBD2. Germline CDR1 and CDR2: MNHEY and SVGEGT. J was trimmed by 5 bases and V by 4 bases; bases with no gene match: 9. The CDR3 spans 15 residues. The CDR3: CASSLLAPGRDTQYF. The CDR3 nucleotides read TGTGCCAGCAGTTTACTAGCGCCTGGGAGAGATACGCAGTATTTT.

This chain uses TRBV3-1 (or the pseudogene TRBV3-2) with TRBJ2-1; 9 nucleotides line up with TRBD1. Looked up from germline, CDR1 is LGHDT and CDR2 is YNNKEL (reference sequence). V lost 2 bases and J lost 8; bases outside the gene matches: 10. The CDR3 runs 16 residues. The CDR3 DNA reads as TGTGCCAGCAGCCAAAGTCGGACAGGGGACAGTTATGAGCAGTTCTTC. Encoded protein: CASSQSRTGDSYEQFF.

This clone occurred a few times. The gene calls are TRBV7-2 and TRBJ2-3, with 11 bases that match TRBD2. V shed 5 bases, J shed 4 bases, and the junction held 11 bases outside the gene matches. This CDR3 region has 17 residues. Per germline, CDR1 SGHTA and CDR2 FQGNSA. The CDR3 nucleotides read TGTGCCAGCAGCCCACGGGTAGCGGGAGGGCCGGCAGATACGCAGTATTTT. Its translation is CASSPRVAGGPADTQYF.

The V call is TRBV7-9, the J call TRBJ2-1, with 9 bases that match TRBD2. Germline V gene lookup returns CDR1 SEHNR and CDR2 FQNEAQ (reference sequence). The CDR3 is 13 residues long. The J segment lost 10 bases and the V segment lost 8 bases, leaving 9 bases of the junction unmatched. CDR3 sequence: CASLAGSAAEQFF. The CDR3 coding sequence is TGTGCCAGCCTAGCGGGGTCGGCGGCAGAGCAGTTCTTC.

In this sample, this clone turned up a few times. The CDR3: CASSPGGGLGTEAFF. CDR3 nucleotide sequence: TGCGCCAGCAGCCCCGGCGGGGGGCTTGGCACTGAAGCTTTCTTT. The genes are TRBV4-3 and TRBJ1-1, with D possibly TRBD1 on 6 matching bases. This CDR3 spans 15 amino acids. The germline CDR1 and CDR2 sequences are LGHNA and YSLEER. V was trimmed by 4 bases and J by 4 bases, leaving 16 bases between them.

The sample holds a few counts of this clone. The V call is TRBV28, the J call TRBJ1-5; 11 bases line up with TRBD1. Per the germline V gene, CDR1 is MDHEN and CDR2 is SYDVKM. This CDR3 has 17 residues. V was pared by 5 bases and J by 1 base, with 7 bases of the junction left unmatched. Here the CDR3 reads CASSAHGTGGSNQPQHF. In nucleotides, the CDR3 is TGTGCCAGCAGTGCGCACGGGACAGGGGGAAGCAATCAGCCCCAGCATTTT.

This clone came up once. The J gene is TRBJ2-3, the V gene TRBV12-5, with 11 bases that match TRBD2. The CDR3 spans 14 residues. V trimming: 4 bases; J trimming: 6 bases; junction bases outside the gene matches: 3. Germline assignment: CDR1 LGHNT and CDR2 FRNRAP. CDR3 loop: CASGSSGRWDTQYF. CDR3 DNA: TGTGCTAGTGGTTCTAGCGGGAGGTGGGATACGCAGTATTTT.

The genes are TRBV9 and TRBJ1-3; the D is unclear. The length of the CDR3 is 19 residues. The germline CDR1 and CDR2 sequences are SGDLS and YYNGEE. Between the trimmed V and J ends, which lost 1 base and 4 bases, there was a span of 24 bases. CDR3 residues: CASSVTLNGQDSRGNTIYF. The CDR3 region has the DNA TGTGCCAGCAGCGTAACCCTAAACGGCCAGGACTCTCGCGGAAACACCATATATTTT.

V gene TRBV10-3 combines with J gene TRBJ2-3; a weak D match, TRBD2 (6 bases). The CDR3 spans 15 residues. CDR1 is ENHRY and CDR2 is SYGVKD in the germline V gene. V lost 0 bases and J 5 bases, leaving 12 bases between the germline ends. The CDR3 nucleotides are TGTGCCATCAGTGAGTCCGGGGCCGGGGGAGATACGCAGTATTTT. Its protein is CAISESGAGGDTQYF.

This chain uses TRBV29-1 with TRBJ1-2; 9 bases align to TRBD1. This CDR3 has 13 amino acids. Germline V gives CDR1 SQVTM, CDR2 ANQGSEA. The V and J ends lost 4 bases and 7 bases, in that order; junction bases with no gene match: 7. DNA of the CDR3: TGCAGCGTTGTCCCCGGGACAGGGACTGGCTACACCTTC. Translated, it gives CSVVPGTGTGYTF.

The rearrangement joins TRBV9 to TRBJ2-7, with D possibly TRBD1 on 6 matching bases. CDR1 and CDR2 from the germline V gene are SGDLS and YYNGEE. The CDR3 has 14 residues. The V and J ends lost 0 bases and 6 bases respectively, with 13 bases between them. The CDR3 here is CASSVDRALGEQYF. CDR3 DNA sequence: TGTGCCAGCAGCGTAGACAGGGCGCTTGGCGAGCAGTACTTC.

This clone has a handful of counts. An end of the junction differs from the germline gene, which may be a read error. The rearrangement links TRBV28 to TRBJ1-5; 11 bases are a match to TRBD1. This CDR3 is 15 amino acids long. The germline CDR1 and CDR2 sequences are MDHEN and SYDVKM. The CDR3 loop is CASSPRTGGNRPQHF. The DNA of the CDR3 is TGTGCCAGCAGTCCTCGGACAGGGGGCAATCGGCCCCAGCATTTT.

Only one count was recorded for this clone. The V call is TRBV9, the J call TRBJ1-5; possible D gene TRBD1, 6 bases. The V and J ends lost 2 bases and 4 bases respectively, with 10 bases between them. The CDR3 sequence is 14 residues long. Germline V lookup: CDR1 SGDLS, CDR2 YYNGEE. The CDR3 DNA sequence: TGTGCCAGCAGCGTTTCAGGGGAGAATCAGCCCCAGCATTTT. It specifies CASSVSGENQPQHF.

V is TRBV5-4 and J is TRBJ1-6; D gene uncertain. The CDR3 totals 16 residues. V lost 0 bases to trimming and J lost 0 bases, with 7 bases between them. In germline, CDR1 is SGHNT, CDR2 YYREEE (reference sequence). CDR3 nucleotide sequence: TGTGCCAGCAGCTTGGGAGTATCCTCCTATAATTCACCCCTCCACTTT. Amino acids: CASSLGVSSYNSPLHF.

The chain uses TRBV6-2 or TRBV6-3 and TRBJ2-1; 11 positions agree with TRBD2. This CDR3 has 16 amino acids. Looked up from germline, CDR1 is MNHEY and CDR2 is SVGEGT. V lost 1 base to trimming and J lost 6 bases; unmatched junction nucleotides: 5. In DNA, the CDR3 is TGTGCCAGCAGTTACTTCGGGACTAGCGGCTTCAATGAGCAGTTCTTC. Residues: CASSYFGTSGFNEQFF.

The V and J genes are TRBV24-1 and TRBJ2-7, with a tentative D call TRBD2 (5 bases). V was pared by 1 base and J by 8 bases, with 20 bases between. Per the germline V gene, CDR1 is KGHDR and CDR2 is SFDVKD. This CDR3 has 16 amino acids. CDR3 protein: CATSDLSNGPGSKQYF. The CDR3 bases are TGTGCCACCAGTGATTTATCAAATGGTCCGGGGAGCAAGCAGTACTTC.

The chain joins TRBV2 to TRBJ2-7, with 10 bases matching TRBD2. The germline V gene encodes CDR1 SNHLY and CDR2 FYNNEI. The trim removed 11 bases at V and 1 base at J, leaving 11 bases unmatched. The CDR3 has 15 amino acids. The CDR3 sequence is CAYSGELAGSYEQYF. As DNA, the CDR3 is TGTGCCTACTCAGGAGAACTAGCGGGGTCCTACGAGCAGTACTTC.